This T cell receptor beta chain appears in the sequencing data of a study of blood T cell repertoires in COVID-19. Study in general: The study drew acute and convalescent COVID-19 samples from the United States, Italy and Spain. PBMCs, B-cell-depleted T cells, or T cells provided the cDNA or gDNA that made up the material.

This clone was picked up a small number of times. Original handling: Scientists estimated how many nucleated cells there were by amplifying reference gene primers. Data came from immunoSEQ multiplex PCR; TCRdb stores just in-frame clones and leaves some out. V, J and clone size reflect that table, while D and trimming were determined from the DNA. The data show roughly 100,000 clones, about 91% seen once. Trimming removed 1 base from V and 7 bases from J, with 5 bases in between. Germline loops: CDR1 PRHDT, CDR2 FYEKMQ (reference sequence). There are 12 residues in the CDR3. The receptor was derived from a human donor in a cohort sampled during active COVID-19. The sequencing sample was made of peripheral blood. The chain has TRBV13 and TRBJ1-5; D unclear. In DNA, the CDR3 is TGTGCCAGCAGCTTAGTTGGCCAGCCCCAGCATTTT. Its translation: CASSLVGQPQHF.